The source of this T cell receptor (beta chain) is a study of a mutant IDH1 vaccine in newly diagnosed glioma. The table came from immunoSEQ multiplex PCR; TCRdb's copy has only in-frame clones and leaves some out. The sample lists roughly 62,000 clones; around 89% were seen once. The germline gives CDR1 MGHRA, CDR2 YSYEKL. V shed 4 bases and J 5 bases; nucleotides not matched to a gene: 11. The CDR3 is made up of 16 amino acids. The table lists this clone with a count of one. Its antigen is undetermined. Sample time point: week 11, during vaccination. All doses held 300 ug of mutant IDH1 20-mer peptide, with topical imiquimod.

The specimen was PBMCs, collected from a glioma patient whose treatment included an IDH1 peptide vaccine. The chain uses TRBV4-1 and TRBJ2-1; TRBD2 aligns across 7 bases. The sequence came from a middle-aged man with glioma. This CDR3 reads CASSPGWLAVDNEQFF. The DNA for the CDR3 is TGCGCCAGCAGCCCTGGCTGGCTAGCGGTGGACAATGAGCAGTTCTTC.